Presented here are 10 T cell receptor beta chains from one specimen sequenced in a study of T cell responses to AZD1222 COVID-19 vaccine. Sequencing used immunoSEQ multiplex PCR; TCRdb keeps in-frame clones, though not all of them. The sample comprises over 110,000 clones, around 92% of which are singletons, and more than 10% rests with the top ten. Sequencing used peripheral blood, obtained after recovery from COVID-19. These receptors were collected from an adult who had recovered from COVID-19.

This chain uses TRBV5-1 with TRBJ1-1; D not certain. The CDR3 has 11 residues. CDR1 SGHRS and CDR2 YFSETQ come from the germline V gene. Trimming removed 3 bases at V and 8 bases at J, with 8 bases between. This CDR3 reads CASSYGLEAFF. Written as DNA, the CDR3 is TGCGCCAGCAGCTATGGCCTCGAAGCTTTCTTT.

The rearrangement uses TRBV4-1 and TRBJ1-2; maybe TRBD1 (5 bases). Germline-derived CDR1 and CDR2 are MGHRA and YSYEKL. The CDR3 sequence is 14 residues long. V gave up 3 bases and J gave up 4 bases, with 12 bases separating them. CDR3 sequence reads: CASSHGDRGYGYTF. The CDR3 DNA reads as TGCGCCAGCAGCCACGGGGATAGGGGCTATGGCTACACCTTC.

The chain recombines TRBV24-1 with TRBJ1-2; tentative D call: TRBD1 (6 bases). The V gene lost 0 bases and the J gene lost 2 bases, with 12 bases spanning the gap. Germline CDR1 KGHDR, CDR2 SFDVKD. CDR3 length: 16 amino acids. The CDR3 DNA follows: TGTGCCACCAGTGATTTGAGCCCGACAGGAAACTATGGCTACACCTTC. Encoded protein: CATSDLSPTGNYGYTF.

CDR3 protein: CASSEGRTYGYTF. The DNA of the CDR3 is TGTGCCAGCAGTGAGGGACGGACTTATGGCTACACCTTC. This chain connects TRBV2 to TRBJ1-2, with a possible D match to TRBD1 (5 bases). The V end was cut by 3 bases, the J end by 5 bases, with 10 bases between. The germline gives CDR1 SNHLY, CDR2 FYNNEI. The CDR3 totals 13 residues.

The CDR3 region has the DNA TGTGCCAGCAGCTTAAGGAGGATTTCACCCCTCCACTTT. Its translation is CASSLRRISPLHF. The chain combines TRBV11-2 with TRBJ1-6; D is undetermined. In germline, CDR1 is SGHAT, CDR2 FQNNGV. Between the trimmed V and J ends, which lost 2 bases and 9 bases, there was a span of 8 bases. The CDR3 extends over 13 amino acids.

The gene calls are TRBV19 and TRBJ2-1; 14 bases fit TRBD2. From germline, CDR1 is LNHDA and CDR2 SQIVND (reference sequence). V was pared by 11 bases and J by 2 bases, with 17 bases of the junction left unmatched. The CDR3 is made up of 19 amino acids. The CDR3 here is CAGPWTSGRLRKTYNEQFF. The CDR3 DNA reads TGTGCCGGACCTTGGACTAGCGGGAGGTTACGTAAAACCTACAATGAGCAGTTCTTC.

The CDR3 is CAISDFTRETDTQYF. Written as DNA, the CDR3 is TGTGCCATCAGTGATTTTACCCGGGAGACAGATACGCAGTATTTT. This chain links TRBV10-3 with TRBJ2-3; the D gene is possibly TRBD2 (6 bases). CDR1 is ENHRY, CDR2 SYGVKD, per germline. Trimming left V 3 bases short and J 3 bases short, with 13 bases between. This CDR3 comprises 15 residues.

The chain links TRBV5-6 to TRBJ2-2, with D possibly TRBD2 on 5 matching bases. Germline CDR1 SGHDT, CDR2 YYEEEE. Between the trimmed V and J ends, which lost 6 bases and 5 bases, there was a span of 8 bases. This CDR3 is built from 12 residues. CDR3 protein: CASTLATGELFF. Here the CDR3 DNA reads TGTGCCAGCACCCTAGCTACCGGGGAGCTGTTTTTT.

As regards this clone: At one end the junction does not follow the germline gene, possibly because of a read error. This chain links TRBV7-3 with TRBJ1-1; no clear D gene. This CDR3 has 13 amino acids. The germline V gene encodes CDR1 SGHTA and CDR2 FQGTGA. CDR3 nucleotide sequence: TGTGCCAGCAGCGTAACTATGAACACTGAAGCTTTCTTT. This sequence encodes CASSVTMNTEAFF.

The chain couples TRBV3-1 (or the pseudogene TRBV3-2) to TRBJ2-4, with D hard to call. V dropped 3 bases and J dropped 2 bases, with 11 bases sitting between them. Germline CDR1 reads LGHDT; CDR2 reads YNNKEL (reference sequence). The CDR3 is 15 residues long. For the CDR3, the DNA is TGTGCCAGCAGCCACCTCAGCAGGTCCAAAAACATTCAGTACTTC. Protein sequence: CASSHLSRSKNIQYF.